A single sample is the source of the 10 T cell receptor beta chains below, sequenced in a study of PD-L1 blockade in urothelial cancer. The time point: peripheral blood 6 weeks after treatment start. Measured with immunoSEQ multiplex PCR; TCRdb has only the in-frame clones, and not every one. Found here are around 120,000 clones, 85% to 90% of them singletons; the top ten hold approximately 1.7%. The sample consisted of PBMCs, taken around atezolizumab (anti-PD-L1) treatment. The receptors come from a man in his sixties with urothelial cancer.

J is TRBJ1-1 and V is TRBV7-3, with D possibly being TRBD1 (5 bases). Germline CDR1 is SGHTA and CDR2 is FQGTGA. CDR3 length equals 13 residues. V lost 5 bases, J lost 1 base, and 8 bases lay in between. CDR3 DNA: TGTGCCAGCAGCCGGACACCGAACACTGAAGCTTTCTTT. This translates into CASSRTPNTEAFF. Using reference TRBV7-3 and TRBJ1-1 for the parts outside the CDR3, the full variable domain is GAGVSQTPSNKVTEKGKYVELRCDPISGHTALYWYRQSLGQGPEFLIYFQGTGAADDSGLPNDRFFAVRPEGSVSTLKIQRTERGDSAVYLCASSRTPNTEAFFGQGTRLTVV.

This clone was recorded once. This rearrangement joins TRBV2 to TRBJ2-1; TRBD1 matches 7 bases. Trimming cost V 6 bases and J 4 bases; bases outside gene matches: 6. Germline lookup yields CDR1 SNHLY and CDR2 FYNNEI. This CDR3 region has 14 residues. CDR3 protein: CASSPGTAYNEQFF. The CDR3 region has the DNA TGTGCCAGCAGCCCCGGGACAGCTTACAATGAGCAGTTCTTC.

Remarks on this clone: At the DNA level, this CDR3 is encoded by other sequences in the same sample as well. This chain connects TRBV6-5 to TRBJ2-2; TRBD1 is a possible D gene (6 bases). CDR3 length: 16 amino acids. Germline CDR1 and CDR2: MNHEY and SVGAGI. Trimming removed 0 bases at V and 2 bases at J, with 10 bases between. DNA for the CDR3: TGTGCCAGCAGTTACTCCGGGACAACAAACACCGGGGAGCTGTTTTTT. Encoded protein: CASSYSGTTNTGELFF.

The DNA for the CDR3 is TGTGCCAGCAGTTTATTTACAGATCAGCCCCAGCATTTT. Translating gives CASSLFTDQPQHF. The J gene is TRBJ1-5, the V gene TRBV28; D is unresolved. Trimming stripped 1 base from V and 5 bases from J, with 6 bases between. The V gene's germline CDR1 is MDHEN and CDR2 SYDVKM. The CDR3 runs to 13 residues. The full variable domain, rest sourced from reference TRBV28 and TRBJ1-5, is DVKVTQSSRYLVKRTGEKVFLECVQDMDHENMFWYRQDPGLGLRLIYFSYDVKMKEKGDIPEGYSVSREKKERFSLILESASTNQTSMYLCASSLFTDQPQHFGDGTRLSIL.

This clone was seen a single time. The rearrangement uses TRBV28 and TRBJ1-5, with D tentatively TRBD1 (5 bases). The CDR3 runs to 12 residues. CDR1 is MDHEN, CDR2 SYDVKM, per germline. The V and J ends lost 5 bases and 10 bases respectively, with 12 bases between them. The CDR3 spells CASSPPRGPQHF. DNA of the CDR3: TGTGCCAGCAGTCCCCCAAGGGGTCCCCAGCATTTT.

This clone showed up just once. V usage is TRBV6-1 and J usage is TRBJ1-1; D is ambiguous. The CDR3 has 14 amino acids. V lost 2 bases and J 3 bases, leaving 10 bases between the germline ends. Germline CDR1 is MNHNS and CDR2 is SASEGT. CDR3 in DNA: TGTGCCAGCAGTGAACCACCAGGTCACACTGAAGCTTTCTTT. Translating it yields CASSEPPGHTEAFF.

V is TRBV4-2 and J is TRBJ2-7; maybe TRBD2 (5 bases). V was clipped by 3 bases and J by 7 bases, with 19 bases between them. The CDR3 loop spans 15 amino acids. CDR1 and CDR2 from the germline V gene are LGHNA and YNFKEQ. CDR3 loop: CASSHVASGLGEQYF. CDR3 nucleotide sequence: TGTGCCAGCAGCCACGTCGCGTCAGGACTGGGGGAGCAGTACTTC.

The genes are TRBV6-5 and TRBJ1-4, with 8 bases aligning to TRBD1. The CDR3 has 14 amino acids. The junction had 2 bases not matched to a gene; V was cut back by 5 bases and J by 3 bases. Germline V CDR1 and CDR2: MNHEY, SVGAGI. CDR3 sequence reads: CASSKTGANEKLFF. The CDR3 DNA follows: TGTGCCAGCAGTAAGACAGGGGCTAATGAAAAACTGTTTTTT.

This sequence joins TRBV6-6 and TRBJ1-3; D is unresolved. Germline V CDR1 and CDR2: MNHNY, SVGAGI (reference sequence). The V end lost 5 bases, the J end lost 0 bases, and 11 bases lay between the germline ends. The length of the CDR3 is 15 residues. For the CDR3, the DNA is TGTGCCAGCAGTACTGCCGCGGACTCTGGAAACACCATATATTTT. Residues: CASSTAADSGNTIYF.

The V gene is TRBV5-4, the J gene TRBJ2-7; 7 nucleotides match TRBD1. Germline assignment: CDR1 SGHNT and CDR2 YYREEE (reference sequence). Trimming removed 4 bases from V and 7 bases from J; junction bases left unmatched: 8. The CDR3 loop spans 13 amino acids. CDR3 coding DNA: TGTGCCAGCAGCCTGGACAGGTTTCAAGAGCAGTACTTC. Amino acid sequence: CASSLDRFQEQYF.